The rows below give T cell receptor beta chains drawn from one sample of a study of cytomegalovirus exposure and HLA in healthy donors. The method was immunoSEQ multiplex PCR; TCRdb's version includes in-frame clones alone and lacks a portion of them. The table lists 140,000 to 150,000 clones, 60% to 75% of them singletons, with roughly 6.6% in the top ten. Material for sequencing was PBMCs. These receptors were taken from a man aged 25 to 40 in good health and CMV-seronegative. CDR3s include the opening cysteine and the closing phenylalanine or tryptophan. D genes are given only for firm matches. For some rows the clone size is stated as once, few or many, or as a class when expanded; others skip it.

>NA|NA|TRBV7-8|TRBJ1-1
CASSFYEGAAEAFF
TGTGCCAGCAGCTTTTATGAAGGGGCCGCCGAAGCTTTCTTT
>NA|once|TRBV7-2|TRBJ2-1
CASSLGHYNEQFF
TGTGCCAGCAGCTTAGGACACTACAATGAGCAGTTCTTC
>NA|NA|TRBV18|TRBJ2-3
CASSPPGAGVVDTQYF
TGTGCCAGCTCACCACCGGGGGCGGGAGTAGTGGATACGCAGTATTTT
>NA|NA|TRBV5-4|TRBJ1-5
CASSYTGRGKAQPQHF
TGTGCCAGCAGCTACACCGGCAGGGGCAAGGCCCAGCCCCAGCATTTT
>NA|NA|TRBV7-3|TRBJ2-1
CASSSQGAWEQFF
TGTGCCAGCAGCTCCCAAGGAGCTTGGGAGCAGTTCTTC
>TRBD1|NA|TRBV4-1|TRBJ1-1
CASSQDADRGTWVFEAFF
TGCGCCAGCAGCCAAGATGCCGACAGGGGGACCTGGGTTTTTGAAGCTTTCTTT
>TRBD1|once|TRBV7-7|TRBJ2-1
CASSLAPGTGTDEQFF
TGTGCTAGCAGCTTAGCCCCCGGGACAGGGACCGATGAGCAGTTCTTC
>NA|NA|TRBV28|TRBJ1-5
CASSLPNQPQHF
TGTGCCAGCAGTCTCCCCAATCAGCCCCAGCATTTT
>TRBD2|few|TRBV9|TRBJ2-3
CASSVVGGGTDTQYF
TGTGCCAGCAGCGTAGTTGGGGGGGGGACAGATACGCAGTATTTT
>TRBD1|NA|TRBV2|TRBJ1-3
CASLPGQASSGNTIYF
TGTGCCAGCCTTCCGGGACAGGCAAGCTCTGGAAACACCATATATTTT
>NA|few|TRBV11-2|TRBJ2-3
CASRFSTDTQYF
TGTGCCAGTAGATTTAGCACAGATACGCAGTATTTT
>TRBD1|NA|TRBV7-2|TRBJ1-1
CASSLGTGGPEAFF
TGTGCCAGCAGCTTGGGGACAGGGGGCCCTGAAGCTTTCTTT
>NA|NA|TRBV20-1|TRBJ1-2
CSASDGDGYTF
TGCAGTGCCTCGGACGGGGATGGCTACACCTTC
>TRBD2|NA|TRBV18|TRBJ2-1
CASGASGPYNEQFF
TGTGCCAGCGGCGCTAGCGGTCCCTACAATGAGCAGTTCTTC
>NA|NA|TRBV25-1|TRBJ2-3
CASRLFGTDTQYF
TGTGCCAGCAGACTGTTCGGCACAGATACGCAGTATTTT
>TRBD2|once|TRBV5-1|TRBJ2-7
CASSVTSGSGYEQYF
TGCGCCAGCAGCGTTACTAGCGGGAGTGGTTACGAGCAGTACTTC
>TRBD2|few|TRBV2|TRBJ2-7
CASRATSGGSYEQYF
TGTGCCAGCAGGGCGACTAGCGGTGGCTCCTACGAGCAGTACTTC
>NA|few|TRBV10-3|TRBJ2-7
CAISAGTPDYEQYF
TGTGCCATCAGTGCCGGGACTCCCGACTACGAGCAGTACTTC
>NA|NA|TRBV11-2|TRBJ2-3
CASSLDGAGREYF
TGTGCCAGCAGCTTAGATGGGGCCGGACGTGAGTATTTT
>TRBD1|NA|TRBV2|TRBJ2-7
CASSLFQGAEEQYF
TGTGCCAGCAGCCTCTTCCAGGGGGCAGAAGAGCAGTACTTC
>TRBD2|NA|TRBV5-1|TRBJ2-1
CASSEGLAGFNEQFF
TGCGCCAGCAGCGAGGGACTAGCGGGGTTCAATGAGCAGTTCTTC
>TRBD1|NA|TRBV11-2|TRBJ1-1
CASSTTGGRTEAFF
TGTGCCAGCAGCACGACAGGGGGCAGGACTGAAGCTTTCTTT
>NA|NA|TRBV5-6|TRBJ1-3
CASSLFSGTIYF
TGTGCCAGCAGCTTGTTTAGCGGCACCATATATTTT
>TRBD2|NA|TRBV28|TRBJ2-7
CASSVTSGVTYEQYF
TGTGCCAGCAGTGTGACTAGCGGGGTTACCTACGAGCAGTACTTC
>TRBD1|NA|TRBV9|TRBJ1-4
CASSVWGTGGEKLFF
TGTGCCAGCAGCGTATGGGGGACAGGGGGCGAAAAACTGTTTTTT